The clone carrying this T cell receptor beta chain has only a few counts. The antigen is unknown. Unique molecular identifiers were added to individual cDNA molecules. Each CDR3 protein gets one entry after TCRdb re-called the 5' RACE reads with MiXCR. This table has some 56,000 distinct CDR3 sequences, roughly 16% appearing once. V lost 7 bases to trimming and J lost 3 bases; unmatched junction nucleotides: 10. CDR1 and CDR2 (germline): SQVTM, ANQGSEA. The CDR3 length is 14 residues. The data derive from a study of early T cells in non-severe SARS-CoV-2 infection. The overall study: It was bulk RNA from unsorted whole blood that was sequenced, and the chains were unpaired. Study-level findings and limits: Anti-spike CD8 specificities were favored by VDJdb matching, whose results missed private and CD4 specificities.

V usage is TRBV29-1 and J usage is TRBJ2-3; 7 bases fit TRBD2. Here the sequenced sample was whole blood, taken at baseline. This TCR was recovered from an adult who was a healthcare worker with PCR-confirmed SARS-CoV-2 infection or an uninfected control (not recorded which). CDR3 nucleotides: TGCAGCGCCTCACAAACAGCGGGGACAGATACGCAGTATTTT. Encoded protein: CSASQTAGTDTQYF.